A single sample is the source of the 21 T cell receptor beta chains below, sequenced in a study of blood T cell repertoires in COVID-19. The assay was immunoSEQ multiplex PCR, and TCRdb's table has in-frame clones only and misses some. The sample carries over 200,000 clones, about 90% recorded once. Sequencing input: peripheral blood. Every receptor here comes from a man aged 35-49 years with active or convalescent COVID-19.

The V call is TRBV28, the J call TRBJ1-1, with 7 bases that match TRBD1. This CDR3 has 19 residues. V dropped 6 bases and J dropped 3; count of bases not matched to a gene: 22. Germline V gene sequence: CDR1 MDHEN, CDR2 SYDVKM. As DNA, the CDR3 is TGTGCCAGCAGCAATTACCGAGGACAGGCACTCGCGTGGGACACTGAAGCTTTCTTT. As protein: CASSNYRGQALAWDTEAFF.

This chain joins TRBV25-1 and TRBJ2-5; D perhaps matches TRBD1 (5 bases). Germline values: CDR1 MGHDK, CDR2 SYGVNS. CDR3 size: 14 residues. Trimming took 4 bases from V and 2 from J, leaving 11 bases between them. Here the CDR3 reads CASSGGAGQETQYF. The CDR3, as DNA: TGTGCCAGCAGTGGGGGCGCAGGGCAAGAGACCCAGTACTTC.

This rearrangement joins TRBV27 to TRBJ2-5, with 9 bases fitting TRBD2. CDR1 is MNHEY and CDR2 is SMNVEV in the germline V gene (reference sequence). Trimming took 3 bases from V and 1 from J; bases not matched to a gene: 6. This CDR3 spans 16 amino acids. CDR3 sequence: CASSFSLAGIQETQYF. CDR3 sequence (DNA): TGTGCCAGCAGTTTCAGTCTAGCGGGGATCCAAGAGACCCAGTACTTC.

The chain joins TRBV6-6 to TRBJ1-2, with no clear D. V lost 0 bases and J lost 6, with 17 bases in between. CDR1 MNHNY and CDR2 SVGAGI come from the germline V gene (reference sequence). CDR3 length: 16 amino acids. DNA of the CDR3: TGTGCCAGCAGTTACTCGACGGGTCGGTCATCCCATGGCTACACCTTC. It translates to CASSYSTGRSSHGYTF.

The rearrangement uses TRBV10-1 and TRBJ1-5; no firm D call. This CDR3 comprises 12 residues. V was cut by 3 bases and J by 5 bases, with 5 bases left in between. In germline, CDR1 is WNHNN, CDR2 SYGVQD (reference sequence). The CDR3 spells CASSESHQPQHF. CDR3 sequence (DNA): TGCGCCAGCAGTGAAAGCCATCAGCCCCAGCATTTT.

CDR3 coding DNA: TGTGCCAGCAGCGGGAGGACTCCCCATTCCTACGAGCAGTACTTC. Translated: CASSGRTPHSYEQYF. The V gene is TRBV21-1, the J gene TRBJ2-7; TRBD2 was called by the table and not checked on the DNA. TRBV21-1 is a pseudogene. CDR3 size: 15 residues.

This chain joins TRBV6-5 and TRBJ2-1; 9 bases fit TRBD1. The ends lost 2 bases at V and 6 bases at J; junction bases unmatched: 8. Germline CDR1 MNHEY, CDR2 SVGAGI. The CDR3 contains 16 residues. The CDR3 reads CASSYQAGTGSNEQFF. Written as DNA, the CDR3 is TGTGCCAGCAGTTACCAAGCCGGGACAGGGAGCAATGAGCAGTTCTTC.

The chain couples TRBV5-5 to TRBJ1-2, with 7 bases matching TRBD1. Germline lookup yields CDR1 SGHKS and CDR2 YYEKEE (reference sequence). This CDR3 spans 14 amino acids. V dropped 1 base and J dropped 3; count of bases not matched to a gene: 3. Here the CDR3 reads CASSLTTGDYGYTF. The CDR3 bases are TGTGCCAGCAGCTTGACTACAGGGGACTATGGCTACACCTTC.

Worth noting for this clone: This CDR3 is also generated by other DNA sequences in the sample. This chain joins TRBV28 and TRBJ2-7; 9 positions match TRBD1. Germline values: CDR1 MDHEN, CDR2 SYDVKM. After removal of 5 bases from V and 4 bases from J, the junction contained 6 bases not matched to a gene. The CDR3 sequence is 14 residues long. This CDR3 is CASSTTGGKYEQYF. For the CDR3, the DNA is TGTGCCAGCAGTACGACAGGGGGAAAGTACGAGCAGTACTTC.

This clone was observed a single time. This CDR3 is CSVRPGQGASSSGNTIYF. The CDR3, as DNA: TGCAGCGTCCGGCCGGGACAGGGGGCCAGCTCCTCTGGAAACACCATATATTTT. This chain joins TRBV29-1 and TRBJ1-3; TRBD1 aligns across 12 bases. This CDR3 is built from 18 residues. V lost 6 bases, J lost 0 bases, and 12 bases stayed unmatched. Germline values: CDR1 SQVTM, CDR2 ANQGSEA. Full variable domain (outside the CDR3, taken from reference TRBV29-1 and TRBJ1-3): SAVISQKPSRDICQRGTSLTIQCQVDSQVTMMFWYRQQPGQSLTLIATANQGSEATYESGFVIDKFPISRPNLTFSTLTVSNMSPEDSSIYLCSVRPGQGASSSGNTIYFGEGSWLTVV.

Written as DNA, the CDR3 is TGCGCCAGCAGCTGGGGACAGGGGACGGTCGAGCAGTACTTC. It is translated as CASSWGQGTVEQYF. The V call is TRBV5-1, the J call TRBJ2-7; 10 bases line up with TRBD1. The CDR3 is 14 amino acids. CDR1 SGHRS and CDR2 YFSETQ come from the germline V gene. Trimming cost V 3 bases and J 6 bases; bases outside gene matches: 6.

V and J are TRBV27 and TRBJ2-5, with 8 positions matching TRBD1. CDR3 size: 13 residues. The germline CDR1 and CDR2 sequences are MNHEY and SMNVEV (reference sequence). The trim removed 8 bases at V and 4 bases at J, leaving 6 bases unmatched. CDR3 protein: CASQDRVTETQYF. CDR3 DNA: TGTGCCAGCCAGGACAGGGTGACAGAGACCCAGTACTTC.

The chain employs TRBV2 and TRBJ1-2, with D possibly matching TRBD1 (5 bases). The V end lost 8 bases, the J end lost 7 bases, and 14 bases lay between the germline ends. This CDR3 is 12 amino acids long. Germline CDR1 SNHLY, CDR2 FYNNEI. The CDR3 nucleotides are TGTGCCAGCGGCCGGGACGGGGGTGGCTACACCTTC. Its translation: CASGRDGGGYTF.

This clone was counted between two and nine times. The CDR3 spells CASSSIRTGPWTEQFF. CDR3 sequence (DNA): TGTGCCAGCAGTTCCATAAGGACAGGGCCCTGGACTGAGCAGTTCTTC. This chain joins TRBV28 and TRBJ2-1; 8 bases line up with TRBD1. CDR3 length: 16 residues. CDR1 and CDR2 from the germline V gene are MDHEN and SYDVKM. The trim removed 4 bases at V and 9 bases at J, leaving 14 bases unmatched.

On this clone itself: This sample also contains other DNA sequences that code for the same CDR3. The V gene is TRBV5-1, the J gene TRBJ2-7; 8 bases are shared with TRBD1. Germline V gives CDR1 SGHRS, CDR2 YFSETQ. This CDR3 has 13 residues. The trim removed 3 bases at V and 3 bases at J, leaving 2 bases unmatched. The CDR3, as DNA: TGCGCCAGCAGCTCCGGACAGGGCTACGAGCAGTACTTC. Translating it yields CASSSGQGYEQYF.

The chain combines TRBV5-1 with TRBJ1-2; possibly TRBD1 for D (6 bases). CDR1 and CDR2 (germline): SGHRS, YFSETQ. The V end was cut by 2 bases, the J end by 4 bases, with 12 bases between. The CDR3 sequence is 14 residues long. The DNA for the CDR3 is TGCGCCAGCAGCTTCAGCGGACAGTCCTATGGCTACACCTTC. Its translation is CASSFSGQSYGYTF.

The V call is TRBV6-5, the J call TRBJ1-3, with D unresolved. Trimming pared 6 bases from V and 0 bases from J, leaving 9 bases between. Germline values: CDR1 MNHEY, CDR2 SVGAGI. This CDR3 is 14 amino acids long. In DNA form, the CDR3 reads TGTGCCAGCAGAAAAAACAGCTCTGGAAACACCATATATTTT. This sequence encodes CASRKNSSGNTIYF.

This sequence joins TRBV30 and TRBJ2-5; TRBD1 is a possible D gene (5 bases). The germline V and J ends were trimmed by 3 bases and 1 base, with 9 bases remaining between them. Germline values: CDR1 GTSNPN, CDR2 SVGIG (reference sequence). The CDR3 has 13 amino acids. CDR3 coding DNA: TGTGCCTGGAGGGACACCGGCCAAGAGACCCAGTACTTC. This translates into CAWRDTGQETQYF. Variable domain in full (rest from reference TRBV30 and TRBJ2-5): SQTIHQWPATLVQPVGSPLSLECTVEGTSNPNLYWYRQAAGRGLQLLFYSVGIGQISSEVPQNLSASRPQDRQFILSSKKLLLSDSGFYLCAWRDTGQETQYFGPGTRLLVL.

The chain recombines TRBV9 with TRBJ2-2; 15 bases agree with TRBD2. Germline loops: CDR1 SGDLS, CDR2 YYNGEE. V was pared by 3 bases and J by 3 bases, with 6 bases of the junction left unmatched. The CDR3 runs 18 residues. CDR3: CASSAGLAGGPDTGELFF. In DNA, the CDR3 is TGTGCCAGCAGCGCAGGACTAGCGGGGGGGCCCGACACCGGGGAGCTGTTTTTT.

The chain couples TRBV29-1 to TRBJ1-2; 8 bases line up with TRBD1. V lost 3 bases and J lost 4; bases outside the gene matches: 7. The CDR3 covers 14 residues. CDR1 is SQVTM, CDR2 ANQGSEA, per germline. CDR3 DNA sequence: TGCAGCGTTGAGGATAACACAGGGGGCTATGGCTACACCTTC. Translating it yields CSVEDNTGGYGYTF.

V gene TRBV15 combines with J gene TRBJ2-3, with 9 bases fitting TRBD2. The V gene end was trimmed by 5 bases and the J gene end by 2 bases; junction bases not matched to a gene: 14. The germline V gene has CDR1 LNHNV and CDR2 YYDKDF (reference sequence). This CDR3 region has 18 residues. CDR3 sequence: CATSALVASGTLTDTQYF. Here the CDR3 DNA reads TGTGCCACCAGCGCTTTGGTGGCTAGCGGGACCCTCACAGATACGCAGTATTTT.